This T cell receptor beta chain was observed in a study of T cell repertoires in ileal Crohn's disease (dated by TCRdb to about 2019). Concerning the study at large: At the time of surgery, around 35% of patients were active smokers, and the median duration of disease was 7.9 years. The study sequenced 171 mucosal samples from 57 patients, taken at several locations on the surgical specimen and at postoperative endoscopy. About half of the patients received postoperative therapy: roughly 10 received thiopurines and 15 to 20 received anti-TNF agents. The study ran alongside a multicentre cohort designed to identify predictors of early endoscopic recurrence after ileocolonic resection. TCR repertoire analysis was performed in about 61 Crohn's disease patients drawn from a prospective multicentre cohort. Endoscopic postoperative recurrence was defined as a Rutgeerts score above i0. Every patient underwent surgery because of a complication, which was stricturing disease in roughly 60% of cases and penetrating disease in about 39%.

Five hundred nanograms of biopsy DNA per sample were submitted for commercial TCRB immunosequencing. Adaptive Biotechnology amplified the CDR3 regions from genomic DNA with a two-step multiplex PCR designed to control amplification bias. The first PCR used primers for every V and J gene segment; the second PCR added barcodes and Illumina adapters. CDR3 libraries were sequenced on an Illumina instrument. As for how the authors treated the data: Analysis combined the vendor-provided pipelines with custom analysis of raw data in R/Bioconductor under R version 3.3.0. Clonality, which ranges from 0 to 1, was calculated as the inverse of the normalised Shannon entropy across all productive clones. High-frequency clones were defined as the share of the repertoire taken up by the top 100 clones, keeping only clones that passed a 95% confidence test. Repertoire diversity was measured with the Simpson index, and overlap between samples was measured with the Morisita-Horn index. TCRdb provides this immuneACCESS table in a form limited to in-frame rearrangements. Some clones are lacking; in checked studies, under half of them reflect an unresolved V gene, and why the rest are absent is not known. V and J calls and clone size follow that table, whereas D and trimming were derived from the DNA. In all, the sample holds some 28,000 clones, and 80% to 90% of those were seen once. Of the sample, 4.5% to 7% is held by the ten largest clones.

V loses 5 bases of germline sequence and J loses 8 bases, and the interval between the two ends is 21 bases. From the cysteine up to the phenylalanine, the CDR3 has a length of 15 residues. Solely the CDR3 DNA is kept, with 45 bases framed from the first base. The CDR1 and CDR2 encoded by the germline V gene (reference sequence) are LNHDA and SQIVND. The research as a whole found: Endoscopic recurrence was found to be associated with higher high-frequency clone percentages at surgery, and recurrence was observed in all patients with clonality above 26.8% (18/57). Compared with CD4 T cells, sorted CD8 T cells contained more high-frequency clones, which suggests that the mucosal expansions were mostly CD8. Mucosal CD4 and CD8 T cells were sorted and sequenced only in a subgroup of patients, whose size was not stated. Patients who were active smokers at surgery had a significantly higher proportion of clonal expansions than non-smokers (approximately 28% vs 17%, p=0.02).

Adults with ileal or ileocolonic Crohn's disease and an indication for ileocolonic resection were eligible for inclusion. Before DNA extraction, whole ileal mucosal biopsies were kept frozen at -80 degrees C. Genomic DNA was extracted from frozen whole biopsies using a TRizol-based method and was quantified with a NanoDrop 2000 spectrophotometer. Concerning this clone itself: No cognate antigen has been identified for it. No clone much larger than this one lies a single base away; base qualities are absent.

The sequenced material came from ileal tissue. Recombination joined TRBV19 with TRBJ1-2, with a tentative D gene TRBD1 over 5 matching bases. The clonotype comes from an adult with Crohn's disease. Here the CDR3 is given as CASSSARVLMRGYTF. The DNA sequence is given as TGTGCCAGTAGTTCCGCCAGGGTTCTTATGCGGGGCTACACCTTC. When the CDR3 is completed using the reference TRBV19 and TRBJ1-2 genes on either side, the full variable domain is DGGITQSPKYLFRKEGQNVTLSCEQNLNHDAMYWYRQDPGQGLRLIYYSQIVNDFQKGDIAEGYSVSREKKESFPLTVTSAQKNPTAFYLCASSSARVLMRGYTFGSGTRLTVV.